This TCR beta chain was captured by sequencing in a study of blood T cell repertoires in COVID-19. The wider study: The United States, Italy and Spain supplied acute and convalescent COVID-19 samples.

Germline V lookup: CDR1 SGHDT, CDR2 YYEEEE. The CDR3 length is 15 residues. V was cut by 4 bases and J by 2 bases, with 13 bases left in between. This clone occurred once. Methods used by the authors: For nucleated cells, counts were estimated from reference gene primer amplification. Sequencing was performed with immunoSEQ multiplex PCR; in TCRdb, only in-frame clones are kept and a portion is missing. Clonal size and the V and J genes are those of that table, whereas D and trimming came from the DNA. The sample records about 44,000 clones, roughly nine tenths being singletons. The rearrangement links TRBV5-6 to TRBJ1-5; the D is unclear. This TCR derives from an elderly woman in a cohort sampled during active or convalescent COVID-19. The sequencing input was peripheral blood. CDR3 loop: CASSTYSRGNQPQHF. For the CDR3, the DNA is TGTGCCAGCAGCACATATTCTCGGGGCAATCAGCCCCAGCATTTT.